The 7 T cell receptor beta chains in this list originate from one sample, sequenced in a study of post-analysis software for immune sequencing data. Broader study findings: Controls had lower frequencies than patients of about 5 TRBV segments, which included TRBV5-6, TRBV5-1 and TRBV20-1.

Tagging with unique molecular identifiers was a feature of the TCR beta cDNA libraries. TCRdb used MiXCR to reprocess the PCR reads, holding one entry per CDR3 protein. The sample consists of about 770,000 distinct CDR3 sequences, about 45% of them appearing once. For these receptors, no antigen is known. Sequencing input: blood. The receptors were gathered from a girl between 10 and 17 years old with multiple sclerosis.

The rearrangement joins TRBV6-5 to TRBJ2-7; either TRBD1 or TRBD2 may supply D (5 bases each). The CDR3 runs 14 residues. Trimming cost V 5 bases and J 7 bases, with 18 bases left between them. Germline CDR1 and CDR2: MNHEY and SVGAGI. CDR3 sequence reads: CASSGLPTRGEQYF. For the CDR3, the DNA is TGTGCCAGCAGTGGACTCCCTACGAGGGGTGAGCAGTACTTC.

This clonotype occurred once. At one of its ends the junction is not consistent with the germline gene, which may arise from a read error. The chain carries TRBV18 and TRBJ2-5; the match to TRBD1 covers 8 bases. The CDR3 totals 21 residues. Germline CDR1 is KGHSH and CDR2 is LQKENI. In nucleotides, the CDR3 is TGTGCCAGTTCACCCCCCGCTAGAGGCAGGGGGCATCTGCGCTGGATGGAGACCCAGTACTTC. This gives the protein CASSPPARGRGHLRWMETQYF.

This chain joins TRBV7-2 and TRBJ1-2, with unresolved D. The germline V gene has CDR1 SGHTA and CDR2 FQGNSA. Trimming shortened V by 5 bases and J by 4 bases, and 14 bases separated the two germline ends. There are 14 residues in the CDR3. The CDR3 protein is CASSPAALSYGYTF. CDR3 in DNA: TGTGCCAGCAGCCCAGCGGCACTTAGCTATGGCTACACCTTC.

A few counts support this clonotype. The chain links TRBV25-1 to TRBJ2-5, with D uncertain. The ends were cut back, 3 bases at V and 2 bases at J, with 7 bases in the middle. Germline values: CDR1 MGHDK, CDR2 SYGVNS. This CDR3 region has 13 residues. The CDR3: CASSDKIQETQYF. The CDR3 nucleotides read TGTGCCAGCAGTGACAAGATTCAAGAGACCCAGTACTTC.

CDR3 sequence reads: CASSTQQNYGYTF. In DNA form, the CDR3 reads TGTGCCAGCAGCACACAGCAGAACTATGGCTACACCTTC. The V gene is TRBV2, the J gene TRBJ1-2, with D unresolved. The CDR3 covers 13 residues. Trimming stripped 6 bases from V and 2 bases from J, with 10 bases between. Germline CDR1 reads SNHLY; CDR2 reads FYNNEI.

In its sample, this clonotype was seen a few times. The rearrangement uses TRBV28 and TRBJ2-1; D possibly corresponds to TRBD2 (5 bases). The CDR3 is 16 amino acids. Trimming took off 8 bases at V and 0 bases at J, with 17 bases between the two ends. Germline assignment: CDR1 MDHEN and CDR2 SYDVKM. The DNA for the CDR3 is TGTGCCAGCCTCACCGCGGGCGGTAGCTCCTACAATGAGCAGTTCTTC. It specifies CASLTAGGSSYNEQFF.

This sequence joins TRBV11-1 and TRBJ2-1, with D possibly TRBD2 on 5 matching bases. V dropped 6 bases and J dropped 13 bases, with 19 bases sitting between them. This CDR3 is built from 13 residues. Germline V lookup: CDR1 SGHAT, CDR2 FQDESV (reference sequence). CDR3 nucleotide sequence: TGTGCCAGCAGTCTAGCACTCCAAGAGACCCAGTTCTTC. This translates into CASSLALQETQFF.